The sequence of this T cell receptor beta chain was determined in a study of OX40 agonist ivuxolimab in advanced cancers. About the research overall: Ivuxolimab, which is an agonistic anti-OX40 (CD134) antibody, was administered to the patients.

Assay: immunoSEQ multiplex PCR; the TCRdb copy retains only in-frame clones and omits some. Among 90,000 or so clones, around nine tenths were seen once, and the ten largest hold roughly 1.1%. This CDR3 spans 17 amino acids. Germline CDR1 and CDR2: MDHEN and SYDVKM. The V and J ends lost 5 bases and 3 bases respectively, with 22 bases between them. The material was CD4+ or CD8+ T cells sorted from blood, obtained in a trial of the OX40 agonist ivuxolimab. The rearrangement uses TRBV28 and TRBJ2-5; either TRBD1 or TRBD2 may fit D (6 bases each). This receptor was identified in an adult with an advanced solid tumor such as melanoma, head and neck, liver or kidney cancer. The CDR3, as DNA: TGTGCCAGCAGTCGGTACGGGGGCGTCATCCGTAAAGAGACCCAGTACTTC. It yields the protein CASSRYGGVIRKETQYF. Using reference TRBV28 and TRBJ2-5 for the parts outside the CDR3, the full variable domain is DVKVTQSSRYLVKRTGEKVFLECVQDMDHENMFWYRQDPGLGLRLIYFSYDVKMKEKGDIPEGYSVSREKKERFSLILESASTNQTSMYLCASSRYGGVIRKETQYFGPGTRLLVL.